The 6 T cell receptor beta chains given below trace back to one sample, sequenced in a study of blood T cell repertoires in COVID-19. Repertoires were generated with immunoSEQ multiplex PCR, while TCRdb's copy carries only in-frame clones and drops some. This table holds some 88,000 clones, around 79% found once. The sequencing input was peripheral blood. Source of these receptors: a human donor in a cohort sampled during active COVID-19.

The chain recombines TRBV9 with TRBJ1-1; D gene ambiguous. Germline V gene lookup returns CDR1 SGDLS and CDR2 YYNGEE. CDR3 length: 13 amino acids. V lost 0 bases and J 10 bases, leaving 13 bases between the germline ends. The DNA of the CDR3 is TGTGCCAGCAGCGTAGGCGCGGGAGGAGGAGCTTTCTTT. It is translated as CASSVGAGGGAFF.

The V gene is TRBV6-5, the J gene TRBJ2-3, with D maybe TRBD2 (5 bases). Germline V lookup: CDR1 MNHEY, CDR2 SVGAGI. Trimming left V 8 bases short and J 8 bases short, with 14 bases between. This CDR3 is 12 amino acids long. CDR3 sequence reads: CASRFPRGTQYF. CDR3 nucleotide sequence: TGTGCCAGCCGGTTTCCCCGGGGTACGCAGTATTTT.

The V gene is TRBV6-2 or TRBV6-3, the J gene TRBJ2-7, with 11 bases aligning to TRBD2. CDR1 and CDR2 from the germline V gene are MNHEY and SVGEGT. J was trimmed by 2 bases and V by 2 bases; bases with no gene match: 2. The CDR3 is 15 residues long. CDR3 DNA sequence: TGTGCCAGCAGTTACGGGACTAGCGGCACCTACGAGCAGTACTTC. It translates to CASSYGTSGTYEQYF.

The chain combines TRBV2 with TRBJ1-2, with D possibly TRBD1 on 6 matching bases. Germline CDR1 reads SNHLY; CDR2 reads FYNNEI. The V and J ends lost 5 bases and 3 bases respectively, with 16 bases between them. This CDR3 spans 15 amino acids. CDR3 sequence (DNA): TGTGCCAGCAGTCCGAGGGACACAACCCACTATGGCTACACCTTC. The encoded protein is CASSPRDTTHYGYTF.

The genes are TRBV18 and TRBJ2-3, with 8 bases that match TRBD2. V shed 3 bases and J 4 bases; nucleotides not matched to a gene: 6. Germline V gene data show CDR1 as KGHSH and CDR2 as LQKENI. The CDR3 contains 15 residues. The CDR3, as DNA: TGTGCCAGCTCACCCGGGACTAGGGTATCAGATACGCAGTATTTT. Translating gives CASSPGTRVSDTQYF.

This chain joins TRBV3-1 (or the pseudogene TRBV3-2) and TRBJ1-2, with D tentatively TRBD1 (5 bases). Per germline, CDR1 LGHDT and CDR2 YNNKEL (reference sequence). CDR3 size: 15 residues. Trimming took 3 bases from V and 5 from J, leaving 16 bases between them. CDR3 in DNA: TGTGCCAGCAGCCACCAAGACAGAAGTAATTATGGCTACACCTTC. This encodes CASSHQDRSNYGYTF.